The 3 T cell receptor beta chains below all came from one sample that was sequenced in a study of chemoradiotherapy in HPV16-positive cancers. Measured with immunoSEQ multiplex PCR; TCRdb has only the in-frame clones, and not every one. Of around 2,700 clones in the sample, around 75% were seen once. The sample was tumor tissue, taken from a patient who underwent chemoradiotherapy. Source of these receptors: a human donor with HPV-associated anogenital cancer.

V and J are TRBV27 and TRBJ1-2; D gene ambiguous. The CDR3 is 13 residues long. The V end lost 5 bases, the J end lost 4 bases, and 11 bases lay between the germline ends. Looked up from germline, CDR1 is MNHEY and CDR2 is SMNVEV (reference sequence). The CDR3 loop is CASSETQSYGYTF. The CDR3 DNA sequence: TGTGCCAGCAGTGAAACTCAGAGCTATGGCTACACCTTC.

CDR3 in amino acids: CASSDRLSRRSYEQYF. The CDR3 DNA sequence: TGTGCCAGCAGCGATCGCCTTAGCAGGAGGAGCTACGAGCAGTACTTC. The genes are TRBV11-2 and TRBJ2-7; tentatively, D is TRBD2 (5 bases). V dropped 5 bases and J dropped 3 bases, with 20 bases sitting between them. There are 16 residues in the CDR3. Germline assignment: CDR1 SGHAT and CDR2 FQNNGV.

The CDR3 spells CASRDSPGTGSYEQYF. The CDR3 DNA follows: TGCGCCAGCAGAGACTCTCCCGGGACAGGGTCCTACGAGCAGTACTTC. The chain couples TRBV10-2 to TRBJ2-7; 9 positions agree with TRBD1. The CDR3 spans 16 residues. The V gene's germline CDR1 is WSHSY and CDR2 SAAADI. With 6 bases clipped from V and 1 base from J, the junction kept 10 bases outside the gene matches.